The entry below gives a single TCR beta chain sequence along with its context. The antigen is unknown. With 60 Vbeta and 13 Jbeta primers, the PCR was carried out. Repertoires were generated with immunoSEQ multiplex PCR, while TCRdb's copy carries only in-frame clones and drops some. This sample carries approximately 75,000 clones, with less than 6% going to the ten biggest clones. These data originate in a study of cytomegalovirus exposure and HLA in healthy donors. Whole-study results and caveats: A later analysis linked a missense DCLRE1C variant to TCR beta V- and J-gene trimming. Later work found most CMV-associated TCR beta chains apparently HLA-restricted. According to a later analysis, donors in an Asian-associated ancestry cluster reportedly had fewer N-insertions than the approximately 720-donor mean.

V trimming: 0 bases; J trimming: 5 bases; junction bases outside the gene matches: 4. The CDR3 runs 16 residues. CDR1 and CDR2 from the germline V gene are SGHNT and YENEEA. This TCR was recovered from a man in his forties in good health and CMV-seronegative. The chain recombines TRBV11-3 with TRBJ1-5; 10 positions match TRBD1. Sequencing was carried out using PBMCs. The CDR3 bases are TGTGCCAGCAGCTTAGAATTCGGGACAGGGGATCAGCCCCAGCATTTT. Translated, it gives CASSLEFGTGDQPQHF.